These 10 T cell receptor beta chains share one sample of origin, sequenced in a study of neurological immune-mediated disorders. TCRdb recomputed calls from the 5' RACE reads with MiXCR, one row per CDR3 protein. The data hold some 25,000 distinct CDR3 sequences, with over 5% observed a single time. The material sequenced was PBMCs. These receptors were taken from a woman aged 40 to 50 in good health.

The rearrangement links TRBV20-1 to TRBJ2-1; 14 nucleotides match TRBD2. Germline CDR1 is DFQATT and CDR2 is SNEGSKA (reference sequence). The V segment lost 2 bases and the J segment 7 bases; nucleotides outside the gene matches: 4. This CDR3 has 15 amino acids. CDR3 sequence (DNA): TGCAGTGCTAGACGGGGACTAGCGGGGGCTAATGAGCAGTTCTTC. This encodes CSARRGLAGANEQFF.

This clonotype showed up many times. As DNA, the CDR3 is TGTGCCAGCAGCCCCCTGGGACAGGAGTACGAGCAGTACTTC. Residues: CASSPLGQEYEQYF. J is TRBJ2-7 and V is TRBV27; 8 positions agree with TRBD1. Per the germline V gene, CDR1 is MNHEY and CDR2 is SMNVEV (reference sequence). V was clipped by 6 bases and J by 4 bases; unmatched bases: 8. The CDR3 runs 14 residues.

This clonotype came up many times. The chain couples TRBV5-1 to TRBJ2-1; D remains ambiguous. Germline CDR1 is SGHRS and CDR2 is YFSETQ. Trimming left V 6 bases short and J 5 bases short, with 21 bases between. The CDR3 runs to 16 residues. The CDR3 DNA is TGCGCCAGCAACGAACTGGGTTCCGTCACGAACAATGAGCAGTTCTTC. Translating it yields CASNELGSVTNNEQFF.

The table lists this clonotype with many counts. V gene TRBV11-2 combines with J gene TRBJ1-1, with TRBD1 matching 8 bases. CDR1 SGHAT and CDR2 FQNNGV come from the germline V gene. This CDR3 spans 17 amino acids. V dropped 4 bases and J dropped 1; count of bases not matched to a gene: 11. The CDR3 loop reads CASSSLRIRGRNTEAFF. DNA of the CDR3: TGTGCCAGCAGCTCCCTAAGAATCAGGGGGCGGAACACTGAAGCTTTCTTT.

This clonotype has ten or more counts. V usage is TRBV7-2 and J usage is TRBJ2-1; 10 bases are shared with TRBD2. Germline V gives CDR1 SGHTA, CDR2 FQGNSA. The length of the CDR3 is 18 residues. Trimming removed 5 bases from V and 1 base from J; junction bases left unmatched: 11. The CDR3 reads CASSPSLTSGWSYNEQFF. The CDR3 region has the DNA TGTGCCAGCAGCCCCTCGTTGACTAGCGGGTGGTCCTACAATGAGCAGTTCTTC.

This clonotype is judged medium-sized. The V gene is TRBV7-9, the J gene TRBJ2-5, with D perhaps matching TRBD2 (6 bases). CDR3 length: 12 amino acids. Germline CDR1 reads SEHNR; CDR2 reads FQNEAQ (reference sequence). Trimming pared 6 bases from V and 7 bases from J, leaving 12 bases between. The CDR3 DNA reads as TGTGCCAGCAGTTTCACCGGGGGGACCCAGTACTTC. The encoded protein is CASSFTGGTQYF.

This clonotype was counted many times. This sequence joins TRBV7-2 and TRBJ2-3; D is perhaps TRBD1 (5 bases). V lost 0 bases, J lost 2 bases, and 9 bases lay in between. The CDR3 runs 15 residues. Looked up from germline, CDR1 is SGHTA and CDR2 is FQGNSA. The CDR3 is CASSLATGSTDTQYF. Written as DNA, the CDR3 is TGTGCCAGCAGCTTAGCTACAGGCTCCACAGATACGCAGTATTTT.

This clonotype was observed at least ten times. The V and J genes are TRBV29-1 and TRBJ2-1; TRBD2 matches at 8 bases. Germline assignment: CDR1 SQVTM and CDR2 ANQGSEA. V lost 4 bases and J lost 6; bases outside the gene matches: 5. The CDR3 length is 13 residues. The CDR3 sequence: CSVGLASLNEQFF. The CDR3 DNA sequence: TGCAGCGTTGGACTAGCGTCTCTCAATGAGCAGTTCTTC.

The sample holds many counts of this clonotype. The chain couples TRBV10-3 to TRBJ2-7; maybe TRBD2 (5 bases). V lost 8 bases, J lost 4 bases, and 18 bases lay in between. CDR1 ENHRY and CDR2 SYGVKD come from the germline V gene. There are 14 residues in the CDR3. The CDR3 reads CAIGVGRDLYEQYF. In DNA, the CDR3 is TGTGCCATCGGGGTTGGGAGAGATCTATACGAGCAGTACTTC.

This clonotype was recorded at least ten times. This rearrangement joins TRBV7-9 to TRBJ1-1, with 9 bases that match TRBD1. CDR3 length equals 16 residues. CDR1 and CDR2 from the germline V gene are SEHNR and FQNEAQ (reference sequence). V shed 2 bases, J shed 2 bases, and the junction held 6 bases outside the gene matches. CDR3 amino acids: CASSLSDRGTNTEAFF. CDR3 nucleotide sequence: TGTGCCAGCAGCTTATCGGACAGGGGAACCAACACTGAAGCTTTCTTT.